The present T cell receptor beta chain was sequenced within a study of CD8+ T cells in alopecia areata. At the level of the study: Twice a day, 5 to 10 mg of oral tofacitinib was administered to treated patients. Tofacitinib therapy lasting 6 to 18 months was followed by 6 months off drug.

Following RNA extraction, reverse transcription yielded cDNA that acted as the sequencing template. Data came from immunoSEQ multiplex PCR; TCRdb stores just in-frame clones and leaves some out. The table lists some 180,000 clones, approximately 62% of them singletons. This clone was counted between two and nine times. Sequence at one end of the junction differs from germline and may be a read error. This receptor was taken from a human donor with alopecia areata. Sequencing was performed on CD4+ T cells sorted from blood, taken at week 0.

CDR3 sequence: CATRRGPGANVLTF. CDR3 sequence (DNA): TGTGCCACCCGCAGGGGACCTGGGGCCAACGTCCTGACTTTC. This chain links TRBV15 with TRBJ2-6; TRBD1 is a possible D gene (6 bases). In germline, CDR1 is LNHNV, CDR2 YYDKDF (reference sequence). The CDR3 has 14 amino acids.